This is a list of T cell receptor beta chains from one sample in a study of shared clonotypes between healthy human individuals. Sequencing was performed with immunoSEQ multiplex PCR; in TCRdb, only in-frame clones are kept and a portion is missing. Of roughly 650,000 clones listed, more than 95% are singletons. The sample consisted of naive CD4+ T cells sorted from blood. These receptors were obtained from a young woman in good health. CDR3s include the opening cysteine and the closing phenylalanine or tryptophan. The order of the fields is V gene, D gene, clone size, J gene, CDR3 protein, CDR3 DNA. The D gene is left open where the match is weak. Clone size is shown for a subset of rows, as once, few, many or a class of expanded clone.

v_call: TRBV27; d_call: TRBD2; clone_size: -; j_call: TRBJ2-1; cdr3_aa: CASSSGLAGSNEQFF; cdr3_nt: TGTGCCAGCAGTTCTGGACTAGCGGGTTCCAATGAGCAGTTCTTC
v_call: TRBV7-9; d_call: TRBD2; clone_size: -; j_call: TRBJ2-5; cdr3_aa: CASSGLAGFPGETQYF; cdr3_nt: TGTGCCAGCAGCGGCCTAGCGGGATTCCCAGGAGAGACCCAGTACTTC
v_call: TRBV6-5; d_call: TRBD1; clone_size: -; j_call: TRBJ2-5; cdr3_aa: CASSSVTGVLETQYF; cdr3_nt: TGTGCCAGCAGCTCGGTGACAGGGGTTTTGGAGACCCAGTACTTC
v_call: TRBV28; d_call: -; clone_size: once; j_call: TRBJ2-1; cdr3_aa: CASSRFNEQFF; cdr3_nt: TGTGCCAGCAGTCGGTTCAATGAGCAGTTCTTC
v_call: TRBV10-3; d_call: TRBD1; clone_size: -; j_call: TRBJ2-3; cdr3_aa: CAILPSTGRQDRNYTDTQYF; cdr3_nt: TGTGCCATCCTACCTTCCACCGGTAGACAGGACAGGAATTACACAGATACGCAGTATTTT
v_call: TRBV4-1; d_call: -; clone_size: -; j_call: TRBJ2-7; cdr3_aa: CASSQVHLSSYEQYF; cdr3_nt: TGCGCCAGCAGCCAAGTACACTTGAGCTCCTACGAGCAGTACTTC
v_call: TRBV6-5; d_call: -; clone_size: -; j_call: TRBJ1-1; cdr3_aa: CASSSPGTSGDTEAFF; cdr3_nt: TGTGCCAGCAGTTCCCCGGGGACCTCGGGGGACACTGAAGCTTTCTTT
v_call: TRBV28; d_call: -; clone_size: -; j_call: TRBJ2-1; cdr3_aa: CASISTGASGSSYNEQFF; cdr3_nt: TGTGCCAGCATTTCCACGGGAGCCTCCGGAAGCTCCTACAATGAGCAGTTCTTC
v_call: TRBV6-1; d_call: TRBD2; clone_size: -; j_call: TRBJ2-3; cdr3_aa: CASSEAGLAVTDTQYF; cdr3_nt: TGTGCCAGCAGTGAAGCAGGACTAGCGGTCACAGATACGCAGTATTTT
v_call: TRBV5-1; d_call: TRBD2; clone_size: -; j_call: TRBJ2-6; cdr3_aa: CASSPTSGSGANVLTF; cdr3_nt: TGCGCCAGCAGCCCGACTAGCGGCTCTGGGGCCAACGTCCTGACTTTC
v_call: TRBV6-1; d_call: -; clone_size: -; j_call: TRBJ1-1; cdr3_aa: CASRPSDRVNTEAFF; cdr3_nt: TGTGCCAGCAGACCTTCAGACAGAGTGAACACTGAAGCTTTCTTT
v_call: TRBV6-5; d_call: TRBD2; clone_size: -; j_call: TRBJ2-7; cdr3_aa: CASSGLAGAYEQYF; cdr3_nt: TGTGCCAGCAGCGGACTAGCGGGAGCCTACGAGCAGTACTTC
v_call: TRBV2; d_call: -; clone_size: -; j_call: TRBJ1-5; cdr3_aa: CASAIQGSNQPQHF; cdr3_nt: TGTGCCAGCGCTATACAGGGTAGCAATCAGCCCCAGCATTTT
v_call: TRBV27; d_call: TRBD1; clone_size: -; j_call: TRBJ1-6; cdr3_aa: CASSITGGNSPLHF; cdr3_nt: TGTGCCAGCAGTATAACAGGGGGCAATTCACCCCTCCACTTT
v_call: TRBV7-9; d_call: -; clone_size: -; j_call: TRBJ1-1; cdr3_aa: CASSDGDTEAFF; cdr3_nt: TGTGCCAGCAGCGATGGGGATACTGAAGCTTTCTTT
v_call: TRBV18; d_call: -; clone_size: few; j_call: TRBJ1-2; cdr3_aa: CASSPLESGRGGYTF; cdr3_nt: TGTGCCAGCTCACCCTTGGAATCGGGGAGAGGAGGCTACACCTTC
v_call: TRBV2; d_call: -; clone_size: once; j_call: TRBJ1-5; cdr3_aa: CASSLRNQPQHF; cdr3_nt: TGTGCCAGCAGTCTCCGCAATCAGCCCCAGCATTTT
v_call: TRBV14; d_call: -; clone_size: -; j_call: TRBJ2-5; cdr3_aa: CASSQYKGWEYQETQYF; cdr3_nt: TGTGCCAGCAGCCAGTATAAGGGATGGGAGTACCAAGAGACCCAGTACTTC
v_call: TRBV4-1; d_call: -; clone_size: once; j_call: TRBJ2-7; cdr3_aa: CASSQQGHRHYEQYF; cdr3_nt: TGCGCCAGCAGCCAACAGGGACACCGGCACTACGAGCAGTACTTC
v_call: TRBV10-2; d_call: TRBD1; clone_size: -; j_call: TRBJ1-1; cdr3_aa: CASSGAGTGDTEAFF; cdr3_nt: TGCGCCAGCAGTGGGGCCGGGACAGGGGACACTGAAGCTTTCTTT
v_call: TRBV5-4; d_call: -; clone_size: few; j_call: TRBJ2-5; cdr3_aa: CASSLESQETQYF; cdr3_nt: TGTGCCAGCAGCTTGGAAAGCCAAGAGACCCAGTACTTC
v_call: TRBV12-5; d_call: -; clone_size: -; j_call: TRBJ2-1; cdr3_aa: CASGPGTRYNEQFF; cdr3_nt: TGTGCTAGTGGGCCCGGGACTCGATACAATGAGCAGTTCTTC
v_call: TRBV7-9; d_call: TRBD2; clone_size: -; j_call: TRBJ2-1; cdr3_aa: CASSLEGNLAGINEQFF; cdr3_nt: TGTGCCAGCAGCTTAGAGGGGAACCTAGCGGGAATAAATGAGCAGTTCTTC
v_call: TRBV18; d_call: -; clone_size: -; j_call: TRBJ1-1; cdr3_aa: CASSPFREDTEAFF; cdr3_nt: TGTGCCAGCTCACCGTTCAGGGAGGACACTGAAGCTTTCTTT
v_call: TRBV28; d_call: TRBD1; clone_size: -; j_call: TRBJ1-6; cdr3_aa: CASSLGQGDNSPLHF; cdr3_nt: TGTGCCAGCAGTTTAGGACAGGGGGATAATTCACCCCTCCACTTT
v_call: TRBV19; d_call: TRBD1; clone_size: -; j_call: TRBJ2-7; cdr3_aa: CASSRQGDTYEQYF; cdr3_nt: TGTGCCAGTAGTCGACAGGGGGACACCTACGAGCAGTACTTC
v_call: TRBV2; d_call: -; clone_size: -; j_call: TRBJ1-4; cdr3_aa: CASISGTRNEKLFF; cdr3_nt: TGTGCCAGCATCTCCGGGACGCGTAATGAAAAACTGTTTTTT
v_call: TRBV6-5; d_call: -; clone_size: -; j_call: TRBJ1-2; cdr3_aa: CASSYSNLSPGYTF; cdr3_nt: TGTGCCAGCAGTTACTCGAACCTTTCCCCGGGCTACACCTTC
v_call: TRBV12-5; d_call: -; clone_size: once; j_call: TRBJ2-7; cdr3_aa: CASGLPRLGGPEQYF; cdr3_nt: TGTGCTAGTGGTTTGCCGCGCCTTGGAGGGCCCGAGCAGTACTTC
v_call: TRBV6-4; d_call: TRBD1; clone_size: -; j_call: TRBJ1-2; cdr3_aa: CASSVETGAPYTF; cdr3_nt: TGTGCCAGCAGTGTCGAGACAGGGGCCCCCTACACCTTC
v_call: TRBV25-1; d_call: TRBD2; clone_size: -; j_call: TRBJ2-7; cdr3_aa: CASSAGLASYEQYF; cdr3_nt: TGTGCCAGCAGCGCCGGACTAGCGTCCTACGAGCAGTACTTC
v_call: TRBV6-5; d_call: TRBD2; clone_size: -; j_call: TRBJ2-1; cdr3_aa: CASRKREGLEQFF; cdr3_nt: TGTGCCAGCAGAAAAAGGGAGGGCCTAGAGCAGTTCTTC
v_call: TRBV28; d_call: TRBD2; clone_size: -; j_call: TRBJ2-7; cdr3_aa: CASSFPGRNEQYF; cdr3_nt: TGTGCCAGCAGTTTCCCCGGGAGGAACGAGCAGTACTTC
v_call: TRBV2; d_call: TRBD2; clone_size: -; j_call: TRBJ2-7; cdr3_aa: CASGGDRYEQYF; cdr3_nt: TGTGCCAGCGGGGGGGATCGCTACGAGCAGTACTTC
v_call: TRBV2; d_call: -; clone_size: -; j_call: TRBJ2-1; cdr3_aa: CASTVVNEQFF; cdr3_nt: TGTGCCAGCACCGTTGTCAATGAGCAGTTCTTC
v_call: TRBV27; d_call: TRBD1; clone_size: -; j_call: TRBJ2-3; cdr3_aa: CASRSGTGNADTQYF; cdr3_nt: TGTGCCAGCAGGAGTGGGACAGGGAACGCAGATACGCAGTATTTT
v_call: TRBV5-5; d_call: -; clone_size: -; j_call: TRBJ2-2; cdr3_aa: CASSLDSPGISGELFF; cdr3_nt: TGTGCCAGCAGCTTGGATTCACCCGGGATATCCGGGGAGCTGTTTTTT
v_call: TRBV7-2; d_call: -; clone_size: -; j_call: TRBJ2-7; cdr3_aa: CASTPTGHGEQYF; cdr3_nt: TGTGCCAGCACCCCCACGGGACACGGCGAGCAGTACTTC
v_call: TRBV5-4; d_call: -; clone_size: -; j_call: TRBJ1-1; cdr3_aa: CASSLFGGGNTEAFF; cdr3_nt: TGTGCCAGCAGCCTCTTTGGGGGGGGGAACACTGAAGCTTTCTTT
v_call: TRBV7-2; d_call: -; clone_size: -; j_call: TRBJ2-1; cdr3_aa: CASSLDGVSSDSSYNEQFF; cdr3_nt: TGTGCCAGCAGCTTAGATGGGGTATCTAGCGATAGCTCCTACAATGAGCAGTTCTTC
v_call: TRBV7-9; d_call: -; clone_size: -; j_call: TRBJ1-4; cdr3_aa: CASSFSDRNEKLFF; cdr3_nt: TGTGCCAGCAGCTTTTCAGACAGAAATGAAAAACTGTTTTTT